The present entry profiles one T cell receptor beta chain with its context. The antigen is undetermined. The data were taken from a study of long-term antiretroviral therapy in people with HIV. Whole-study findings and limits: Blood sampling spanned 2004 to 2017, possibly under older ART regimens. Post-treatment diversity went higher with ART but stayed below transplant donor controls. Controls had broader CDR3 length ranges than HIV repertoires did.

The CDR3 is made up of 21 amino acids. Sequencing used immunoSEQ v3.0 at survey level. Profiled with immunoSEQ multiplex PCR; TCRdb holds only in-frame clones, not every one. The sample has 25,000 to 35,000 clones; about 87% are singletons. The chain has TRBV21-1 and TRBJ2-7. TRBV21-1 counts as a pseudogene. This sample comprised unsorted PBMCs, obtained 1.8 years after starting antiretroviral therapy. The sequence came from a woman aged 18 to 35 with HIV. CDR3 loop: CASSTPPAVGPCTKSSYEQYF. CDR3 nucleotides: TGTGCCAGCAGTACCCCCCCGGCGGTAGGACCCTGCACCAAGAGCTCCTACGAGCAGTACTTC.